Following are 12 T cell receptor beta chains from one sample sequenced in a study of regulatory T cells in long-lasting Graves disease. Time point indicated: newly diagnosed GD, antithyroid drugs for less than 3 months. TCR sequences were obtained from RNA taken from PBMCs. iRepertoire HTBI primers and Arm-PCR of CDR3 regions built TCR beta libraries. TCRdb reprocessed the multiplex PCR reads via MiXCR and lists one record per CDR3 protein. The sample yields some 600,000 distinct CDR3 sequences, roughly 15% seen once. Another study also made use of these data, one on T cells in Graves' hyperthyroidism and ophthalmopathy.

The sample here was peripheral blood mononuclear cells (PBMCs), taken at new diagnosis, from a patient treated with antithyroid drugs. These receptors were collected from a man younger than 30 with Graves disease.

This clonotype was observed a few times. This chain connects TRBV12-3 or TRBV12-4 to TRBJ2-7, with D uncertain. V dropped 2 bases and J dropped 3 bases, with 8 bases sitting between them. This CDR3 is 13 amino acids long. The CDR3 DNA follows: TGTGCCAGCAGTTTAACGGCGTACTACGAGCAGTACTTC. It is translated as CASSLTAYYEQYF.

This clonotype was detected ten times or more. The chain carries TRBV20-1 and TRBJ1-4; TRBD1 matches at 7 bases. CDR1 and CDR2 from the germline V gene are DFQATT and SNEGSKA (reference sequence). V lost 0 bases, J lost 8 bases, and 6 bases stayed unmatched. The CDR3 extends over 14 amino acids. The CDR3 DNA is TGCAGTGCTAGAGATCCGACAGGGAAGGAAAAACTGTTTTTT. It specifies CSARDPTGKEKLFF.

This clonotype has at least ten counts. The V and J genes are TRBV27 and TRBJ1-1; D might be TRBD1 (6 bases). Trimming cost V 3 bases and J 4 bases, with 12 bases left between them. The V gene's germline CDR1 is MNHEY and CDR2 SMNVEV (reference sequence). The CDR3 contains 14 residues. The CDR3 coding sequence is TGTGCCAGCAGTTTGTCGCCCAGGGGCACTGAAGCTTTCTTT. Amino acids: CASSLSPRGTEAFF.

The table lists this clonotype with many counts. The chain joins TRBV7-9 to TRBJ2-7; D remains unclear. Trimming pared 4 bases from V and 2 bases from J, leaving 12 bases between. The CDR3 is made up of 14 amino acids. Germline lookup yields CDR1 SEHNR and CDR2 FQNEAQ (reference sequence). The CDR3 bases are TGTGCCAGCAGCTCCCCCGGGTATGCCTACGAGCAGTACTTC. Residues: CASSSPGYAYEQYF.

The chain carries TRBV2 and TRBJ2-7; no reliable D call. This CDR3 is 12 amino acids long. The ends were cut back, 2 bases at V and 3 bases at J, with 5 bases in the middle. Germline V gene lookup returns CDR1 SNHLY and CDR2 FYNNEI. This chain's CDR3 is CASSERFYEQYF. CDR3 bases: TGTGCCAGCAGTGAAAGGTTCTACGAGCAGTACTTC.

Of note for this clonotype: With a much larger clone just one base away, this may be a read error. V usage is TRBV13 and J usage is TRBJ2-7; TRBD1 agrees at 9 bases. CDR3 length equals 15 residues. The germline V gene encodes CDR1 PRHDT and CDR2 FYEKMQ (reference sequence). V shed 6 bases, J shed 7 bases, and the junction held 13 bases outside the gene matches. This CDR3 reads CASRLTGQGNDEQYF. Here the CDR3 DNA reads TGTGCCAGCAGACTCACGGGACAGGGAAACGATGAGCAGTACTTC.

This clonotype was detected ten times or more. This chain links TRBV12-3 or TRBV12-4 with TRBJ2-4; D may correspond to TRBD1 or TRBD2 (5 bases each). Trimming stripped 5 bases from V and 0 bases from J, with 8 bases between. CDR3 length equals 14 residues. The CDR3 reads CASSGTRAKNIQYF. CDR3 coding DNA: TGTGCCAGCAGTGGGACCCGAGCCAAAAACATTCAGTACTTC.

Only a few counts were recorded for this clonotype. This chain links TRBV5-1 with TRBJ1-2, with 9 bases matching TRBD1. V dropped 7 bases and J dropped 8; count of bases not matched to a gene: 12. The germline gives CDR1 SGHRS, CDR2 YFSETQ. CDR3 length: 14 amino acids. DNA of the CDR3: TGCGCCAGCCTTGGACAGGGGCAATCAGAGGGCTACACCTTC. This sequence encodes CASLGQGQSEGYTF.

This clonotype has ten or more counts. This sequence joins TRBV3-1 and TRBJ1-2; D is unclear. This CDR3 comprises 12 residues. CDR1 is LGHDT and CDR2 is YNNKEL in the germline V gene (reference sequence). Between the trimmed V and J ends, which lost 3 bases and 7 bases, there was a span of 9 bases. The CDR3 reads CASSHPLGGYTF. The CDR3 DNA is TGTGCCAGCAGCCATCCTTTAGGTGGCTACACCTTC.

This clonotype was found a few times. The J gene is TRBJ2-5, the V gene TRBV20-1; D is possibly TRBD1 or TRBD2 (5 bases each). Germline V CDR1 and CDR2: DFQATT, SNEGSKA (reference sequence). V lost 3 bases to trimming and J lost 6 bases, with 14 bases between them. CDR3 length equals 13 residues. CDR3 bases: TGCAGTGCTAGCCGAGGGGCTGAAAAGACCCAGTACTTC. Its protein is CSASRGAEKTQYF.

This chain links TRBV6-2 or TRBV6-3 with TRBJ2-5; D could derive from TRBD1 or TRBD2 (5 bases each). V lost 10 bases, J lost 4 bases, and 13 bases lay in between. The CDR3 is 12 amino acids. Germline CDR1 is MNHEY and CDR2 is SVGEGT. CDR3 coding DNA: TGTGCCACCGGGGCCATCCGAGAGACCCAGTACTTC. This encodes CATGAIRETQYF.

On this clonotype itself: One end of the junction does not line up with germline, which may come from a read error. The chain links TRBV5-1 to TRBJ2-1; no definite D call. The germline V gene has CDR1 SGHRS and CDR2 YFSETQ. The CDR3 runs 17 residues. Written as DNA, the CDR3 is TGTGCCAGCAGTCTATGGTCGGTCCCGCTAAGCTACAATGAGCAGTTCTTC. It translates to CASSLWSVPLSYNEQFF. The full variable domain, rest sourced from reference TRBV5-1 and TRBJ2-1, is KAGVTQTPRYLIKTRGQQVTLSCSPISGHRSVSWYQQTPGQGLQFLFEYFSETQRNKGNFPGRFSGRQFSNSRSEMNVSTLELGDSALYLCASSLWSVPLSYNEQFFGPGTRLTVL.